This TCR beta chain was sequenced during a study of CD8 T cells in ankylosing spondylitis. Study-wide results and limits: Matched ankylosing spondylitis synovial fluid reportedly contained a significantly enriched population of disease-linked clones. Disease-associated clonotypes exhibited CD8+ identity and were relatively infrequent in peripheral blood. A motif of 8 or 9 highly homologous TCR beta variants was seen as apparently characteristic of ankylosing spondylitis blood.

In regard to this clonotype: Its specificity is not known.

Using quantitative 5'-RACE with molecular barcodes, the authors made TCR beta libraries. TCRdb ran MiXCR on the 5' RACE reads and lists one entry per CDR3 protein. The data hold roughly 120,000 distinct CDR3 sequences, with roughly 13% observed a single time. The germline V gene encodes CDR1 SNHLY and CDR2 FYNNEI. CDR3 length: 16 amino acids. V lost 6 bases to trimming and J lost 8 bases; unmatched junction nucleotides: 10. The chain links TRBV2 to TRBJ2-3; 14 bases are a match to TRBD2. Sequencing input: blood, either unsorted or a sorted T cell fraction (not recorded which). The TCR was taken from a female donor with ankylosing spondylitis or in good health (not recorded which). The CDR3 here is CASSTGTSGRIGTQYF. CDR3 DNA sequence: TGTGCCAGCAGCACCGGGACTAGCGGGAGAATTGGTACGCAGTATTTT.